This TCR beta chain is from a study of blood T cells in healthy people across ages. Regarding the study as a whole: Strong correlation was found linking TCR beta diversity to naive T cell percentage. Across the age range, TCR beta diversity per million T cells fell in a roughly linear way. Long-lived and aged donors differed, with more naive CD4+ cells and higher diversity in the long-lived.

For the second PCR, which ran for about 6 to 12 cycles, a sample-barcoded 5' primer and a J-beta primer mix were used. TCRdb re-called the 5' RACE reads through MiXCR, storing one row per CDR3 protein. The table records roughly 2 million distinct CDR3 sequences, 49% of them present only once. There are 18 residues in the CDR3. V lost 7 bases, J lost 3 bases, and 16 bases stayed unmatched. The germline gives CDR1 SGHVS, CDR2 FNYEAQ. The authors drew 8 to 10 milliliters of peripheral blood from each donor. For this clonotype: Its target is unknown.

The V call is TRBV7-6, the J call TRBJ2-3; 10 bases are a match to TRBD2. The receptor was derived from a woman between 40 and 50 years old in good health. The sequenced material came from blood. The CDR3 coding sequence is TGTGCCAGCAAGACCCCGCAGAGCGGGGGGGCCGGGACAGATACGCAGTATTTT. This codes for CASKTPQSGGAGTDTQYF.